This T cell receptor (beta chain) is from a study of blood T cell repertoires in COVID-19. V lost 5 bases and J lost 0; bases outside the gene matches: 1. Germline CDR1 and CDR2: ENHRY and SYGVKD. The CDR3 consists of 15 residues. Profiling relied on immunoSEQ multiplex PCR, and the TCRdb table lists in-frame clones only, not all of them. This table has 95,000 to 150,000 clones, around 84% appearing once. The chain links TRBV10-3 to TRBJ2-1; 10 bases map to TRBD2. Specimen: PBMCs or T cells enriched from blood (not recorded which). The clonotype was recovered from a young woman who had recovered from COVID-19. The CDR3 reads CAISLAGGSYNEQFF. CDR3 bases: TGTGCCATCAGTTTAGCGGGAGGCTCCTACAATGAGCAGTTCTTC.